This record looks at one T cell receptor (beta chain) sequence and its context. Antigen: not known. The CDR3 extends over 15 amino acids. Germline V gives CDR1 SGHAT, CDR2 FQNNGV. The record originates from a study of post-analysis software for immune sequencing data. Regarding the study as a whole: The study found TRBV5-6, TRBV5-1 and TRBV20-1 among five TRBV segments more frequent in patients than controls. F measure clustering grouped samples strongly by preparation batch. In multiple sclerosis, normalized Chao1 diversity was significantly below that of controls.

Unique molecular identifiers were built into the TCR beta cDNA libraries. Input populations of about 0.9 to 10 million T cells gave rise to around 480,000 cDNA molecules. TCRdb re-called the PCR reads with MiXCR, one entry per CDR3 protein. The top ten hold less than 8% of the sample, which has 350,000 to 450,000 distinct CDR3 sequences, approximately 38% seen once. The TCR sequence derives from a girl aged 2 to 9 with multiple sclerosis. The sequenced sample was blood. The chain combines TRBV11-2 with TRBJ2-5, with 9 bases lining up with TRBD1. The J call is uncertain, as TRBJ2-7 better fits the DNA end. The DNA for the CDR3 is TGTGCCAGCAGCTCGGTGGACAGGGGAGCCCACGAGCAGTACTTC. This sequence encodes CASSSVDRGAHEQYF.